A single TCR beta chain is shown here with its context. Its antigen is as yet unknown. The data originate from a study of blood T cells in healthy people across ages. Study-wide results and caveats: Expanded clonotype changes were possibly confounded by unknown donor CMV status.

Primed by a sample-barcoded 5' primer and a J-beta primer mix, a second PCR proceeded for roughly 7 to 12 cycles. Every cDNA molecule bore a tag from a template-switch adaptor containing 12 random nucleotides. Each of the samples gave a minimum of 2.5 million paired-end reads that contained CDR3. MiXCR, applied by TCRdb to the 5' RACE reads, yields one record per CDR3 protein. Of about 1.5 million distinct CDR3 sequences detected, approximately 42% appear once; the ten largest clones hold 4%. This CDR3 contains 16 residues. The germline V gene has CDR1 MDHEN and CDR2 SYDVKM. V gave up 5 bases and J gave up 5 bases; unmatched junction bases: 14. Total RNA extracted from each sample amounted to at least 6 micrograms.

The rearrangement links TRBV28 to TRBJ2-7; 8 bases are a match to TRBD1. This sequence was found in a young woman in good health. Material: blood. CDR3 sequence: CASSTPGTGAFDEQYF. CDR3 sequence (DNA): TGTGCCAGCAGTACCCCCGGGACAGGAGCCTTTGACGAGCAGTACTTC.